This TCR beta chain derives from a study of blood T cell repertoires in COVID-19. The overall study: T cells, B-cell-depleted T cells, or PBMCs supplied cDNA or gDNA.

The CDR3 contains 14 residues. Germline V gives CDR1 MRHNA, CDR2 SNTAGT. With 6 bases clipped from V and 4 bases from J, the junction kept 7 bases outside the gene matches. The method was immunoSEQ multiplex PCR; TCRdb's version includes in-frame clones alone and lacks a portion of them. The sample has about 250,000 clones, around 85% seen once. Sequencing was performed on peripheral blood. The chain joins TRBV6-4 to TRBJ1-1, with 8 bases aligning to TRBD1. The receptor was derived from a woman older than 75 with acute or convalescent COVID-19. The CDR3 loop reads CASSETGGSTEAFF. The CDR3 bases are TGTGCCAGCAGCGAAACAGGGGGGAGCACTGAAGCTTTCTTT.